This paragraph reports one T cell receptor beta chain. The data belong to a study of blood T cell repertoires in COVID-19. About the study: Sites across the United States, Italy and Spain contributed samples from acute and convalescent COVID-19. PBMCs, B-cell-depleted T cells, or T cells provided the cDNA or gDNA that made up the material.

Trimming shortened V by 0 bases and J by 3 bases, and 11 bases separated the two germline ends. The CDR3 totals 15 residues. Per germline, CDR1 LGHNA and CDR2 YSLEER. Original processing methods: Estimation of nucleated cell counts was performed using reference gene primer amplification. Profiling relied on immunoSEQ multiplex PCR, and the TCRdb table lists in-frame clones only, not all of them. V, J and clone size derive from that table, while D and trimming were established from the DNA sequence. The repertoire includes about 90,000 clones, 75% to 90% of them detected once, and 10% sits in the top ten.

The sequencing input was peripheral blood. The source is a woman in her 70s with acute or convalescent COVID-19. The rearrangement uses TRBV4-3 and TRBJ1-2; D perhaps matches TRBD1 (5 bases). For the CDR3, the DNA is TGCGCCAGCAGCCAAGATGGGCGGGGGGACTATGGCTACACCTTC. Encoded protein: CASSQDGRGDYGYTF.